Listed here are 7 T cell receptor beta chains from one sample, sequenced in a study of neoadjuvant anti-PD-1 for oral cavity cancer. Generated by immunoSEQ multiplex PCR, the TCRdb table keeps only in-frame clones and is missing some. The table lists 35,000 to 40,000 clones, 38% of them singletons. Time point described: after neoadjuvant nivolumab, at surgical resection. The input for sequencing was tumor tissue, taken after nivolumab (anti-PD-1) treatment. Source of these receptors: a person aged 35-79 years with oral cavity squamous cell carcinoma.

CDR3: CASSRDGYSNQPQHF. As DNA, the CDR3 is TGTGCCAGCAGTCGAGACGGATATAGCAATCAGCCCCAGCATTTT. The chain has TRBV6-6 and TRBJ1-5, with D unclear. Per the germline V gene, CDR1 is MNHNY and CDR2 is SVGAGI (reference sequence). Trimming took 5 bases from V and 0 from J, leaving 11 bases between them. The CDR3 sequence is 15 residues long.

For the CDR3, the DNA is TGTGCCAGCACCCTCGGACAGTTGAACACTGAAGCTTTCTTT. It yields the protein CASTLGQLNTEAFF. V is TRBV28 and J is TRBJ1-1; the D gene is possibly TRBD1 (6 bases). V was pared by 7 bases and J by 0 bases, with 12 bases between. This CDR3 contains 14 residues. CDR1 and CDR2 from the germline V gene are MDHEN and SYDVKM.

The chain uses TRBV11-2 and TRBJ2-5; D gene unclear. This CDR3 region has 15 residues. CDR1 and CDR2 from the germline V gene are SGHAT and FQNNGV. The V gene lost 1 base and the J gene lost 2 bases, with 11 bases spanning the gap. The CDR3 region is CASSLAALRQETQYF. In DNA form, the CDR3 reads TGTGCCAGCAGCTTAGCGGCGCTCCGACAAGAGACCCAGTACTTC.

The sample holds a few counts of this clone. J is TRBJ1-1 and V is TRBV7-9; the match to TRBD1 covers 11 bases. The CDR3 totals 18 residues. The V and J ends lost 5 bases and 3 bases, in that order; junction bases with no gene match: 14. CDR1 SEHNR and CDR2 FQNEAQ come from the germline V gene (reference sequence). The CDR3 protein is CASSPTGQGALSDTEAFF. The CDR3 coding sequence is TGTGCCAGCAGCCCCACTGGACAGGGGGCCCTCAGTGACACTGAAGCTTTCTTT. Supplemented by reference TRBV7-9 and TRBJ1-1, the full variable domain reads DTGVSQNPRHKITKRGQNVTFRCDPISEHNRLYWYRQTLGQGPEFLTYFQNEAQLEKSRLLSDRFSAERPKGSFSTLEIQRTEQGDSAMYLCASSPTGQGALSDTEAFFGQGTRLTVV.

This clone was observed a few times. CDR3 residues: CASKGHGPYEQYF. CDR3 nucleotide sequence: TGTGCCAGCAAGGGACACGGACCCTACGAGCAGTACTTC. This chain connects TRBV27 to TRBJ2-7, with a possible D match to TRBD1 (6 bases). V lost 7 bases and J lost 2, with 12 bases in between. The CDR3 runs to 13 residues. CDR1 MNHEY and CDR2 SMNVEV come from the germline V gene (reference sequence).

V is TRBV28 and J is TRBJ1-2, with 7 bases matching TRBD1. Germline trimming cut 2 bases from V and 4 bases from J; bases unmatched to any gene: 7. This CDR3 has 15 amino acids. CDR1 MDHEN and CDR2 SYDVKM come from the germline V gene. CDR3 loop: CASSLKFDRVYGYTF. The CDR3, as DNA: TGTGCCAGCAGTTTAAAGTTCGACAGGGTCTATGGCTACACCTTC.

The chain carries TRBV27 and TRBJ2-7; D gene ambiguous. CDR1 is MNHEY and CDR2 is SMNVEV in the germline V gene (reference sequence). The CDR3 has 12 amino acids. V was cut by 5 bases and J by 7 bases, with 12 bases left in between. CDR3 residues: CASSTSRREQYF. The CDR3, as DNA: TGTGCCAGCAGTACCAGTCGGCGAGAGCAGTACTTC.